The T cell receptor (beta chain) under discussion was sequenced for a study of blood T cell repertoires in COVID-19. Sequencing was performed with immunoSEQ multiplex PCR; in TCRdb, only in-frame clones are kept and a portion is missing. The table lists about 120,000 clones, 80% to 90% of them singletons, with approximately 20% in the top ten. The sequence was collected from a human donor with acute or convalescent COVID-19. The donor label of this sample is uncertain. Material for sequencing was peripheral blood.

CDR3 sequence reads: CASSPALGGGQETQYF. The DNA for the CDR3 is TGCGCCAGCAGTCCCGCTCTGGGGGGAGGACAAGAGACCCAGTACTTC. The gene calls are TRBV5-1 and TRBJ2-5; maybe TRBD2 (6 bases). The germline CDR1 and CDR2 sequences are SGHRS and YFSETQ. The CDR3 runs 16 residues. V shed 5 bases and J shed 2 bases, with 19 bases lying between them.